This TCR beta chain was documented in a study of OX40 agonist ivuxolimab in advanced cancers. The assay was immunoSEQ multiplex PCR, and TCRdb's table has in-frame clones only and misses some. The sample lists roughly 90,000 clones; around 88% were seen once. Note on this clone: As yet, its antigen is unknown.

Losses at the gene ends were 1 base for V and 4 bases for J; bases not matched to a gene: 6. This CDR3 has 16 amino acids. The germline V gene encodes CDR1 SGHVS and CDR2 FQNEAQ. Study-wide findings and caveats: Expanded clones tended on average to be more numerous among CD8+ T cells than CD4+.

The V call is TRBV7-8, the J call TRBJ2-2; 7 bases fit TRBD2. The clonotype comes from an adult with an advanced solid tumor such as melanoma, head and neck, liver or kidney cancer. Material: CD4+ or CD8+ T cells sorted from blood, obtained in a trial of the OX40 agonist ivuxolimab. CDR3 amino acids: CASSLVGSGFTGELFF. The CDR3 bases are TGTGCCAGCAGCTTAGTGGGTAGCGGGTTCACCGGGGAGCTGTTTTTT.